These 27 T cell receptor beta chains came from one sample sequenced in a study of OX40 agonist ivuxolimab in advanced cancers. The method was immunoSEQ multiplex PCR; TCRdb's version includes in-frame clones alone and lacks a portion of them. The sample lists about 26,000 clones, around nine tenths seen once, with approximately 23% in the top ten. The source material was CD4+ or CD8+ T cells sorted from blood, sampled in a trial of the OX40 agonist ivuxolimab. The receptor set was obtained from an adult with an advanced solid tumor such as melanoma, head and neck, liver or kidney cancer.

This chain links TRBV4-1 with TRBJ2-7; TRBD1 might be the D (5 bases). Germline V CDR1 and CDR2: MGHRA, YSYEKL. This CDR3 region has 11 residues. Deletions cut 1 base from V and 10 bases from J, with 8 bases between. DNA of the CDR3: TGCGCCAGCAGCCAAGGGGGCACTCAGTACTTC. Its translation: CASSQGGTQYF.

This clone occurred once. The CDR3 is CASSFSPGELFF. CDR3 nucleotide sequence: TGTGCCAGCAGTTTCTCCCCCGGGGAGCTGTTTTTT. J is TRBJ2-2 and V is TRBV27; the D is unclear. V shed 3 bases and J shed 6 bases, with 5 bases lying between them. Germline V gene data show CDR1 as MNHEY and CDR2 as SMNVEV (reference sequence). The CDR3 extends over 12 amino acids.

This sequence joins TRBV9 and TRBJ2-7; D tentatively fits TRBD1 or TRBD2 (6 bases each). The germline CDR1 and CDR2 sequences are SGDLS and YYNGEE. The V end lost 0 bases, the J end lost 2 bases, and 9 bases lay between the germline ends. The CDR3 has 14 amino acids. The CDR3 sequence is CASSVGGAAYEQYF. CDR3 nucleotides: TGTGCCAGCAGCGTAGGGGGGGCAGCCTACGAGCAGTACTTC.

The chain recombines TRBV4-3 with TRBJ2-7; TRBD1 or TRBD2 may be the D gene (6 bases each). The length of the CDR3 is 14 residues. The V end lost 1 base, the J end lost 8 bases, and 15 bases lay between the germline ends. CDR1 and CDR2 (germline): LGHNA, YSLEER. This CDR3 is CASSQAVQGGQQYF. The CDR3, as DNA: TGCGCCAGCAGCCAAGCGGTACAGGGAGGCCAGCAGTACTTC.

This clone has just a few counts. The genes are TRBV9 and TRBJ1-1; TRBD1 is a possible D gene (6 bases). Germline values: CDR1 SGDLS, CDR2 YYNGEE. The CDR3 spans 16 residues. V lost 3 bases to trimming and J lost 1 base, with 16 bases between them. For the CDR3, the DNA is TGTGCCAGCAGCGCCGCGACAGGCGCTACGAACACTGAAGCTTTCTTT. Its translation: CASSAATGATNTEAFF.

Only one count was recorded for this clone. The rearrangement uses TRBV6-6 and TRBJ2-5, with D tentatively TRBD1 (5 bases). Germline V gives CDR1 MNHNY, CDR2 SVGAGI (reference sequence). V lost 6 bases and J lost 3, with 8 bases in between. The CDR3 has 12 residues. The chain's CDR3 is CASRPQEETQYF. Here the CDR3 DNA reads TGTGCCAGCAGGCCACAGGAAGAGACCCAGTACTTC.

The chain is built from TRBV7-8 and TRBJ2-1; D may be TRBD2 (7 bases). Germline V lookup: CDR1 SGHVS, CDR2 FQNEAQ. The CDR3 sequence is 15 residues long. With 0 bases removed from V and 4 bases from J, the gap between germline ends came to 10 bases. CDR3 DNA sequence: TGTGCCAGCAGCTTAGCACAGGGACTATACAATGAGCAGTTCTTC. It is translated as CASSLAQGLYNEQFF.

This clone was detected only a few times. The chain is built from TRBV28 and TRBJ2-2; no clear D. V was cut by 2 bases and J by 7 bases, with 14 bases left in between. Germline assignment: CDR1 MDHEN and CDR2 SYDVKM. The CDR3 is 15 residues long. The CDR3 sequence: CASSLDKLSIGELFF. In DNA, the CDR3 is TGTGCCAGCAGTTTAGATAAGCTGTCGATCGGGGAGCTGTTTTTT. The full variable domain, its missing parts supplied by reference TRBV28 and TRBJ2-2, is DVKVTQSSRYLVKRTGEKVFLECVQDMDHENMFWYRQDPGLGLRLIYFSYDVKMKEKGDIPEGYSVSREKKERFSLILESASTNQTSMYLCASSLDKLSIGELFFGEGSRLTVL.

The chain couples TRBV4-3 to TRBJ1-6, with TRBD1 as a possible D gene (5 bases). Deletions cut 0 bases from V and 5 bases from J, with 8 bases between. CDR1 LGHNA and CDR2 YSLEER come from the germline V gene. This CDR3 spans 15 amino acids. The CDR3 region is CASSQDRGNNSPLHF. In DNA form, the CDR3 reads TGCGCCAGCAGCCAAGATCGGGGGAATAATTCACCCCTCCACTTT.

The rearrangement uses TRBV5-1 and TRBJ1-5, with a weak D call TRBD1 (6 bases). V was pared by 5 bases and J by 0 bases, with 18 bases between. The CDR3 sequence is 17 residues long. Germline V CDR1 and CDR2: SGHRS, YFSETQ. CDR3 in amino acids: CASSLGPAGVSNQPQHF. CDR3 sequence (DNA): TGCGCCAGCAGTCTGGGCCCGGCAGGGGTTAGCAATCAGCCCCAGCATTTT.

The chain has TRBV28 and TRBJ2-7; D may be TRBD1 (5 bases). This CDR3 spans 16 amino acids. Germline assignment: CDR1 MDHEN and CDR2 SYDVKM. The ends were cut back, 5 bases at V and 0 bases at J, with 17 bases in the middle. CDR3 DNA: TGTGCCAGCAGTCTGTCGACAGAATACAACTCCTACGAGCAGTACTTC. Amino acid sequence: CASSLSTEYNSYEQYF.

This chain connects TRBV5-8 to TRBJ1-5; D unresolved. V was clipped by 1 base and J by 3 bases, with 8 bases between them. CDR3 length: 14 amino acids. CDR1 and CDR2 from the germline V gene are SGHTS and YDEGEE. The CDR3 coding sequence is TGTGCCAGCAGCTTGAACGGGTTCAATCAGCCCCAGCATTTT. This gives the protein CASSLNGFNQPQHF.

This clone occurred once. The chain employs TRBV7-9 and TRBJ2-5, with 11 nucleotides matching TRBD2. The V gene's germline CDR1 is SEHNR and CDR2 FQNEAQ (reference sequence). This CDR3 is 17 amino acids long. J lost 3 bases, V lost 1 base, and 7 bases had no gene match. This CDR3 is CASSLESGLADEETQYF. The CDR3 region has the DNA TGTGCCAGCAGCTTAGAATCGGGACTAGCGGACGAAGAGACCCAGTACTTC.

This clone was found once. The chain is built from TRBV5-1 and TRBJ2-1; 9 bases map to TRBD2. Per germline, CDR1 SGHRS and CDR2 YFSETQ. The CDR3 consists of 14 residues. V dropped 5 bases and J dropped 5; count of bases not matched to a gene: 5. The CDR3 here is CASSWLAGNNEQFF. The CDR3 DNA follows: TGCGCCAGCAGTTGGCTAGCGGGAAACAATGAGCAGTTCTTC.

This clone has only one observation. The CDR3 sequence is CASSYSASTEAFF. The CDR3 DNA is TGTGCCAGCAGTTACTCGGCCAGCACTGAAGCTTTCTTT. This sequence joins TRBV6-6 and TRBJ1-1; D is undetermined. In germline, CDR1 is MNHNY, CDR2 SVGAGI (reference sequence). The CDR3 has 13 amino acids. Trimming left V 0 bases short and J 4 bases short, with 6 bases between.

J is TRBJ2-5 and V is TRBV7-6; 10 bases match TRBD1. The ends lost 6 bases at V and 11 bases at J; junction bases unmatched: 9. The CDR3 covers 13 residues. Germline assignment: CDR1 SGHVS and CDR2 FNYEAQ. For the CDR3, the DNA is TGTGCCAGCAGTCATGGGACAGGGGAAGAGCAGTACTTC. Translation gives CASSHGTGEEQYF.

V is TRBV7-8 and J is TRBJ1-2; D not resolved. Trimming took off 0 bases at V and 7 bases at J, with 12 bases between the two ends. There are 14 residues in the CDR3. Germline-derived CDR1 and CDR2 are SGHVS and FQNEAQ. CDR3 sequence (DNA): TGTGCCAGCAGCTTAGCGGGAGGAAGAGGTGGCTACACCTTC. It codes for CASSLAGGRGGYTF.

The rearrangement uses TRBV6-1 and TRBJ2-1, with a possible D match to TRBD1 (5 bases). V was clipped by 8 bases and J by 8 bases, with 16 bases between them. Germline V lookup: CDR1 MNHNS, CDR2 SASEGT. The CDR3 covers 13 residues. The CDR3 coding sequence is TGTGCCAGCCAAAATACCCAGGGTGATGAGCAGTTCTTC. It is translated as CASQNTQGDEQFF.

The CDR3 spells CASSLGTDRGSTNEKLFF. DNA of the CDR3: TGTGCCAGCAGCTTAGGTACCGACAGGGGTTCAACTAATGAAAAACTGTTTTTT. The chain joins TRBV5-8 to TRBJ1-4; the match to TRBD1 covers 8 bases. Unmatched junction bases numbered 9, after V lost 2 bases and J lost 0 bases. This CDR3 spans 18 amino acids. Germline values: CDR1 SGHTS, CDR2 YDEGEE.

The chain is built from TRBV5-1 and TRBJ1-4; 12 bases agree with TRBD1. Germline-derived CDR1 and CDR2 are SGHRS and YFSETQ. CDR3 length: 15 residues. Trimming at V came to 4 bases and at J to 10 bases, leaving 8 bases not matched to a gene. The CDR3 sequence is CASSTPGTGGGKLFF. CDR3 in DNA: TGCGCCAGCAGCACCCCCGGGACAGGGGGCGGAAAACTGTTTTTT.

V is TRBV11-3 and J is TRBJ2-2; 10 positions match TRBD2. This CDR3 has 16 residues. V dropped 3 bases and J dropped 3; count of bases not matched to a gene: 4. Germline lookup yields CDR1 SGHNT and CDR2 YENEEA. The CDR3 sequence: CASSLEREGHTGELFF. CDR3 DNA: TGTGCCAGCAGCTTGGAGCGGGAGGGGCACACCGGGGAGCTGTTTTTT.

This clone has only a few counts. The chain is built from TRBV19 and TRBJ2-2; no clear D. Trimming took 7 bases from V and 8 from J, leaving 11 bases between them. The CDR3 is 12 residues long. Germline CDR1 reads LNHDA; CDR2 reads SQIVND (reference sequence). For the CDR3, the DNA is TGTGCCAGTAATGAAGGGATTGGGGAGCTGTTTTTT. This sequence encodes CASNEGIGELFF. Based on the CDR3 plus reference TRBV19 and TRBJ2-2, the full variable domain is DGGITQSPKYLFRKEGQNVTLSCEQNLNHDAMYWYRQDPGQGLRLIYYSQIVNDFQKGDIAEGYSVSREKKESFPLTVTSAQKNPTAFYLCASNEGIGELFFGEGSRLTVL.

The V call is TRBV6-5, the J call TRBJ1-4, with D unclear. The germline V gene has CDR1 MNHEY and CDR2 SVGAGI. The V gene lost 4 bases and the J gene lost 4 bases, with 13 bases spanning the gap. This CDR3 comprises 15 residues. Here the CDR3 DNA reads TGTGCCAGCAGTTCTTGGGGTGGGTTTAATGAAAAACTGTTTTTT. The encoded protein is CASSSWGGFNEKLFF.

This clone was seen a handful of times. The V gene is TRBV15, the J gene TRBJ2-1, with 11 positions matching TRBD2. CDR3 length: 17 amino acids. Trimming removed 2 bases from V and 6 bases from J; junction bases left unmatched: 9. The V gene's germline CDR1 is LNHNV and CDR2 YYDKDF (reference sequence). This CDR3 reads CATSRRGTSGAFNEQFF. CDR3 DNA: TGTGCCACCAGCAGACGCGGGACTAGCGGAGCCTTCAATGAGCAGTTCTTC.

The chain carries TRBV10-3 and TRBJ1-5; 8 bases fit TRBD1. The CDR3 consists of 15 residues. The junction had 12 bases not matched to a gene; V was cut back by 7 bases and J by 7 bases. CDR1 and CDR2 from the germline V gene are ENHRY and SYGVKD. This CDR3 is CAIKSGQVDGQPQHF. CDR3 sequence (DNA): TGTGCCATCAAATCGGGACAGGTAGACGGACAGCCCCAGCATTTT.

This clone turned up a few times. V is TRBV7-9 and J is TRBJ2-5; a possible D gene is TRBD1 (6 bases). Trimming stripped 5 bases from V and 4 bases from J, with 11 bases between. The germline V gene encodes CDR1 SEHNR and CDR2 FQNEAQ (reference sequence). The CDR3 is 13 amino acids. CDR3 sequence (DNA): TGTGCCAGCAGCGAACAGGGCGCAGAGACCCAGTACTTC. Translated, it gives CASSEQGAETQYF.

The J gene is TRBJ1-2, the V gene TRBV28; D gene unclear. Germline values: CDR1 MDHEN, CDR2 SYDVKM. V lost 6 bases and J 5 bases, leaving 13 bases between the germline ends. This CDR3 region has 13 residues. CDR3 DNA: TGTGCCAGCAGACCGGCCGGTTTTTATGGCTACACCTTC. Protein: CASRPAGFYGYTF.